The source of this TCR beta chain is a study of T cells expressing NK-cell markers. Study overall: Each TCR beta repertoire originated in sorted T cells that were CD3+CD56+NKG2C+, CD3+CD56+NKG2C- or CD3+CD56-NKG2C+.

Study results and caveats: Dominant NKG2C+ clonotypes made up about 1.0-7.5% of CD8+ T cells in roughly 6 donors. Similarly, these clonotypes led the CD3+CD56-NKG2C+ fraction as well in several donors. The study did not resolve the HCMV specificity of expanded NKG2C+ T cell clones.

The germline CDR1 and CDR2 sequences are SGHRS and YFSETQ. CDR3 length: 16 amino acids. A word on this clonotype: Its antigen is not known.

For each CDR3 protein, TCRdb gives one entry from its re-call of the 5' RACE reads, without DNA. This repertoire includes about 450,000 distinct CDR3 sequences. Sequencing was done on a sample of blood T cells: a sorted CD56 or NKG2C T cell subset, CD4+ or CD8+ T cells, or bulk PBMC T cells (not recorded which). The receptor was isolated from a woman between 18 and 70 years old in good health. This chain links TRBV5-1 with TRBJ2-3; the D gene TCRdb calls, TRBD2, cannot be checked with no DNA. The CDR3 reads CASSLDLAGPADTQYF.